These 21 T cell receptor beta chains were sequenced from one sample in a study of blood T cell repertoires in COVID-19 (dated by TCRdb to the early 2020s). Libraries were built with the immunoSEQ multiplex PCR assay. Not all clones reach the TCRdb copy of this immuneACCESS table, which keeps in-frame sequences only. Checked studies attribute under half of the gap to unresolved V genes and leave the rest unexplained. Across this sample there are about 70,000 clones, with about 76% seen only once. In total, the top ten clones hold 25% to 30% of the sample. The specimen was peripheral blood. The receptor source for this set is an elderly woman with active or convalescent COVID-19.

This clone was recorded once. This chain connects TRBV12-5 to TRBJ1-5, with D possibly being TRBD1 (5 bases). Trimming took 2 bases from V and 6 from J, leaving 20 bases between them. The germline CDR1 and CDR2 sequences are LGHNT and FRNRAP. This CDR3 is built from 17 residues. This chain's CDR3 is CASGLPTRGGWPQPQHF. DNA for the CDR3: TGTGCTAGTGGTTTGCCGACCCGGGGGGGGTGGCCTCAGCCCCAGCATTTT.

The genes are TRBV6-6 and TRBJ1-2; D is ambiguous. The CDR3 extends over 12 amino acids. Per germline, CDR1 MNHNY and CDR2 SVGAGI (reference sequence). Trimming cost V 2 bases and J 3 bases, with 4 bases left between them. The CDR3 DNA reads as TGTGCCAGCAGTTACGCAGACTATGGCTACACCTTC. Translating gives CASSYADYGYTF.

This chain joins TRBV28 and TRBJ1-4, with TRBD1 matching 8 bases. Looked up from germline, CDR1 is MDHEN and CDR2 is SYDVKM. The CDR3 covers 16 residues. J gave up 8 bases and V 7 bases, and 15 bases lay outside the gene matches. CDR3 coding DNA: TGTGCCAGCACCACACCCGCGGACAGGGTTGCAGAAAAACTGTTTTTT. Its protein product is CASTTPADRVAEKLFF.

The J gene is TRBJ2-7, the V gene TRBV7-9; 9 nucleotides match TRBD1. V was clipped by 0 bases and J by 3 bases; unmatched bases: 6. Germline CDR1 reads SEHNR; CDR2 reads FQNEAQ (reference sequence). This CDR3 has 16 amino acids. The CDR3 spells CASSLATGQGSYEQYF. The CDR3, as DNA: TGTGCCAGCAGCTTAGCGACCGGACAGGGGAGCTACGAGCAGTACTTC. Complete variable domain (other parts from reference TRBV7-9 and TRBJ2-7): DTGVSQNPRHKITKRGQNVTFRCDPISEHNRLYWYRQTLGQGPEFLTYFQNEAQLEKSRLLSDRFSAERPKGSFSTLEIQRTEQGDSAMYLCASSLATGQGSYEQYFGPGTRLTVT.

The V and J genes are TRBV6-1 and TRBJ2-5; 13 bases agree with TRBD2. Trimming took 1 base from V and 5 from J; bases not matched to a gene: 4. The CDR3 loop spans 16 amino acids. The germline CDR1 and CDR2 sequences are MNHNS and SASEGT. For the CDR3, the DNA is TGTGCCAGCAGTGAAGTACTAGCGGGGGGGACCGAGACCCAGTACTTC. It yields the protein CASSEVLAGGTETQYF.

Only one count was recorded for this clone. The chain recombines TRBV24-1 with TRBJ2-3, with 10 bases aligning to TRBD1. Germline CDR1 and CDR2: KGHDR and SFDVKD. The trim removed 4 bases at V and 4 bases at J, leaving 7 bases unmatched. This CDR3 has 16 residues. The CDR3 loop is CATSDPRDRGPDTQYF. CDR3 nucleotides: TGTGCCACCAGTGACCCCCGGGACAGGGGCCCAGATACGCAGTATTTT.

This clone turned up a few times. This chain joins TRBV28 and TRBJ2-2; TRBD1 matches 7 bases. The CDR3 loop spans 16 amino acids. Trimming at V came to 5 bases and at J to 4 bases, leaving 10 bases not matched to a gene. Germline V gene sequence: CDR1 MDHEN, CDR2 SYDVKM. The CDR3 is CASSQRQGSSTGELFF. The CDR3 coding sequence is TGTGCCAGCAGTCAGAGACAGGGATCATCCACCGGGGAGCTGTTTTTT.

V gene TRBV7-2 combines with J gene TRBJ2-7; 9 bases fit TRBD2. This CDR3 contains 15 residues. The J segment lost 3 bases and the V segment lost 4 bases, leaving 7 bases of the junction unmatched. Germline V gene data show CDR1 as SGHTA and CDR2 as FQGNSA. The DNA of the CDR3 is TGTGCCAGCAGCTGGGGCCCTAGCGGGGACTACGAGCAGTACTTC. It yields the protein CASSWGPSGDYEQYF.

This clone was found a few times. The chain carries TRBV2 and TRBJ2-1; 10 bases are a match to TRBD2. The V and J ends lost 2 bases and 9 bases, in that order; junction bases with no gene match: 13. In germline, CDR1 is SNHLY, CDR2 FYNNEI. CDR3 length: 17 residues. The CDR3, as DNA: TGTGCCAGCAGTGAATCGGAGCAGCGGGGGGGGAGCGGTGAGCAGTTCTTC. Residues: CASSESEQRGGSGEQFF.

This chain links TRBV10-3 with TRBJ2-3; 7 positions agree with TRBD2. J gave up 2 bases and V 4 bases, and 3 bases lay outside the gene matches. CDR3 length: 14 residues. CDR1 ENHRY and CDR2 SYGVKD come from the germline V gene. For the CDR3, the DNA is TGTGCCATCAGTGTTGGGGGGGACACAGATACGCAGTATTTT. Amino acid sequence: CAISVGGDTDTQYF.

The rearrangement links TRBV7-6 to TRBJ1-5, with 9 bases that match TRBD1. CDR3 length: 16 residues. Germline V gives CDR1 SGHVS, CDR2 FNYEAQ. Trimming at V came to 3 bases and at J to 5 bases, leaving 8 bases not matched to a gene. The CDR3 DNA is TGTGCCAGCAGCTTGGGACAGGGAATAATGCATCAGCCCCAGCATTTT. It codes for CASSLGQGIMHQPQHF.

The rearrangement uses TRBV27 and TRBJ1-2, with D maybe TRBD1 (5 bases). This CDR3 region has 14 residues. Between the trimmed V and J ends, which lost 7 bases and 2 bases, there was a span of 14 bases. Germline V gene sequence: CDR1 MNHEY, CDR2 SMNVEV (reference sequence). CDR3: CASKGLNSNYGYTF. CDR3 DNA sequence: TGTGCCAGCAAGGGACTTAACTCCAACTATGGCTACACCTTC.

The chain links TRBV6-6 to TRBJ1-1, with 8 positions matching TRBD1. The trim removed 6 bases at V and 4 bases at J, leaving 4 bases unmatched. The CDR3 runs 13 residues. Germline V gives CDR1 MNHNY, CDR2 SVGAGI (reference sequence). CDR3 residues: CASSYTGGTEAFF. CDR3 DNA: TGTGCCAGCAGCTACACAGGGGGCACTGAAGCTTTCTTT.

The chain employs TRBV4-3 and TRBJ2-7, with TRBD1 as a possible D gene (6 bases). Trimming stripped 4 bases from V and 1 base from J, with 11 bases between. This CDR3 spans 14 amino acids. Germline values: CDR1 LGHNA, CDR2 YSLEER. The CDR3 region is CASSRTVRSYEQYF. In DNA, the CDR3 is TGCGCCAGCAGCCGGACAGTTAGGTCCTACGAGCAGTACTTC.

The chain uses TRBV7-2 and TRBJ1-1; D unresolved. The V gene lost 5 bases and the J gene lost 9 bases, with 16 bases spanning the gap. The germline CDR1 and CDR2 sequences are SGHTA and FQGNSA. The CDR3 contains 13 residues. This CDR3 reads CASSTASRSQAFF. The CDR3, as DNA: TGTGCCAGCAGCACCGCGTCTCGGTCCCAAGCTTTCTTT.

This clone occurred a few times. V and J are TRBV7-9 and TRBJ1-5; D is perhaps TRBD1 (6 bases). Germline CDR1 reads SEHNR; CDR2 reads FQNEAQ (reference sequence). V lost 6 bases and J lost 3, with 12 bases in between. This CDR3 has 14 residues. The chain's CDR3 is CASSTDSINQPQHF. For the CDR3, the DNA is TGTGCCAGCAGTACGGACAGTATCAATCAGCCCCAGCATTTT. Full variable domain (outside the CDR3, taken from reference TRBV7-9 and TRBJ1-5): DTGVSQNPRHKITKRGQNVTFRCDPISEHNRLYWYRQTLGQGPEFLTYFQNEAQLEKSRLLSDRFSAERPKGSFSTLEIQRTEQGDSAMYLCASSTDSINQPQHFGDGTRLSIL.

This chain joins TRBV7-6 and TRBJ1-5; perhaps TRBD1 as D (6 bases). Trimming stripped 1 base from V and 3 bases from J, with 13 bases between. Germline-derived CDR1 and CDR2 are SGHVS and FNYEAQ. This CDR3 contains 16 residues. The CDR3 DNA sequence: TGTGCCAGCAGCTTAGAGTCCCACAGGGACAATCAGCCCCAGCATTTT. Amino acid sequence: CASSLESHRDNQPQHF.

The chain has TRBV2 and TRBJ1-2; 8 bases map to TRBD1. CDR3 length equals 14 residues. V lost 6 bases to trimming and J lost 0 bases; unmatched junction nucleotides: 3. Germline lookup yields CDR1 SNHLY and CDR2 FYNNEI. The CDR3: CASSQGAANYGYTF. CDR3 DNA sequence: TGTGCCAGCAGCCAGGGGGCGGCTAACTATGGCTACACCTTC. The full variable domain, rest sourced from reference TRBV2 and TRBJ1-2, is EPEVTQTPSHQVTQMGQEVILRCVPISNHLYFYWYRQILGQKVEFLVSFYNNEISEKSEIFDDQFSVERPDGSNFTLKIRSTKLEDSAMYFCASSQGAANYGYTFGSGTRLTVV.

This chain connects TRBV9 to TRBJ1-4; no reliable D call. CDR3 length: 15 residues. Germline V gene data show CDR1 as SGDLS and CDR2 as YYNGEE. V lost 4 bases to trimming and J lost 0 bases, with 10 bases between them. The CDR3 loop is CASSPYITTNEKLFF. The CDR3, as DNA: TGTGCCAGCAGCCCGTACATCACAACTAATGAAAAACTGTTTTTT.

J is TRBJ1-5 and V is TRBV7-2; D might be TRBD1 (5 bases). CDR3 length equals 13 residues. V shed 2 bases and J shed 9 bases, with 11 bases lying between them. CDR1 is SGHTA and CDR2 is FQGNSA in the germline V gene. CDR3: CASSLIGTGPQHF. CDR3 DNA sequence: TGTGCCAGCAGCTTAATCGGCACAGGGCCCCAGCATTTT. Full variable domain (outside the CDR3, taken from reference TRBV7-2 and TRBJ1-5): GAGVSQSPSNKVTEKGKDVELRCDPISGHTALYWYRQSLGQGLEFLIYFQGNSAPDKSGLPSDRFSAERTGGSVSTLTIQRTQQEDSAVYLCASSLIGTGPQHFGDGTRLSIL.

This clone was detected once. V and J are TRBV6-1 and TRBJ1-2, with TRBD1 as a possible D gene (5 bases). The CDR3 sequence is 13 residues long. From germline, CDR1 is MNHNS and CDR2 SASEGT. Trimming removed 2 bases from V and 8 bases from J, with 12 bases in between. CDR3 bases: TGTGCCAGCAGTGAATTAGGGGCGGAGGGCTACACCTTC. Translation: CASSELGAEGYTF.